Shown below are 22 T cell receptor beta chains from a single sample sequenced in a study of OX40 agonist ivuxolimab in advanced cancers. The protocol was immunoSEQ multiplex PCR, while the TCRdb copy is restricted to in-frame clones and leaves out a portion. Here the sample spans 75,000 to 95,000 clones, around 87% being singletons. Sequences were derived from CD4+ or CD8+ T cells sorted from blood, sampled in a trial of the OX40 agonist ivuxolimab. These receptors were collected from an adult with an advanced solid tumor such as melanoma, head and neck, liver or kidney cancer.

The V and J genes are TRBV29-1 and TRBJ1-1; tentative D call: TRBD1 (6 bases). Trimming stripped 5 bases from V and 1 base from J, with 11 bases between. Per germline, CDR1 SQVTM and CDR2 ANQGSEA. CDR3 length: 13 residues. CDR3: CSVRTASNTEAFF. CDR3 coding DNA: TGCAGCGTTCGGACAGCCTCGAACACTGAAGCTTTCTTT.

The sample holds one count of this clone. This chain links TRBV5-6 with TRBJ1-3; a possible D gene is TRBD1 (5 bases). The germline V gene encodes CDR1 SGHDT and CDR2 YYEEEE. V lost 4 bases to trimming and J lost 0 bases, with 14 bases between them. This CDR3 is built from 16 residues. CDR3 protein: CASSTGTFSSGNTIYF. The CDR3 coding sequence is TGTGCCAGCAGCACCGGGACTTTCAGCTCTGGAAACACCATATATTTT.

The chain is built from TRBV20-1 and TRBJ2-3; no clear D. The germline V gene encodes CDR1 DFQATT and CDR2 SNEGSKA (reference sequence). The V end lost 2 bases, the J end lost 6 bases, and 6 bases lay between the germline ends. The CDR3 has 11 residues. The CDR3 bases are TGCAGTGCTAGACATGTCGATACGCAGTATTTT. It translates to CSARHVDTQYF.

In its sample, this clone was seen once. The sample has other DNA sequences that encode this CDR3 too. CDR3 in DNA: TGCAGCGTTGAGGGGGGGGCGGGGTATACGCAGTATTTT. Translated, it gives CSVEGGAGYTQYF. This chain uses TRBV29-1 with TRBJ2-3; tentatively, D is TRBD2 (7 bases). V was trimmed by 3 bases and J by 7 bases, leaving 14 bases between them. Germline-derived CDR1 and CDR2 are SQVTM and ANQGSEA. The CDR3 sequence is 13 residues long.

The count of this clone is one. The chain joins TRBV2 to TRBJ1-1; D might be TRBD1 (5 bases). The CDR3 has 15 residues. Germline CDR1 reads SNHLY; CDR2 reads FYNNEI. The ends were cut back, 7 bases at V and 4 bases at J, with 19 bases in the middle. CDR3 nucleotide sequence: TGTGCCAGCATCCCGGGGACTCCCACCCCCACTGAAGCTTTCTTT. Its protein is CASIPGTPTPTEAFF.

The rearrangement joins TRBV7-2 to TRBJ2-1; 13 bases are shared with TRBD2. V lost 5 bases and J lost 8; bases outside the gene matches: 12. Germline V gene data show CDR1 as SGHTA and CDR2 as FQGNSA. The CDR3 is 17 residues long. The CDR3 nucleotides read TGTGCCAGCAGCCCCGGGACTAGCGGGATCACTATTTATGAGCAGTTCTTC. Amino acids: CASSPGTSGITIYEQFF. Full variable domain (outside the CDR3, taken from reference TRBV7-2 and TRBJ2-1): GAGVSQSPSNKVTEKGKDVELRCDPISGHTALYWYRQSLGQGLEFLIYFQGNSAPDKSGLPSDRFSAERTGGSVSTLTIQRTQQEDSAVYLCASSPGTSGITIYEQFFGPGTRLTVL.

Only one count was recorded for this clone. The rearrangement links TRBV15 to TRBJ1-4; possibly TRBD1 for D (5 bases). Germline CDR1 is LNHNV and CDR2 is YYDKDF (reference sequence). This CDR3 has 14 amino acids. Trimming removed 3 bases from V and 4 bases from J, with 9 bases in between. The CDR3 sequence is CATSRGGNNEKLFF. The CDR3 DNA reads TGTGCCACCAGCAGGGGGGGAAATAATGAAAAACTGTTTTTT.

The chain joins TRBV7-9 to TRBJ2-1; 16 bases match TRBD2. CDR3 length equals 17 residues. Germline V lookup: CDR1 SEHNR, CDR2 FQNEAQ (reference sequence). V gave up 5 bases and J gave up 3 bases; unmatched junction bases: 4. The CDR3 spells CASSPGLAGGYYNEQFF. The CDR3, as DNA: TGTGCCAGCAGCCCGGGACTAGCGGGAGGGTACTACAATGAGCAGTTCTTC. The full variable domain, its missing parts supplied by reference TRBV7-9 and TRBJ2-1, is DTGVSQNPRHKITKRGQNVTFRCDPISEHNRLYWYRQTLGQGPEFLTYFQNEAQLEKSRLLSDRFSAERPKGSFSTLEIQRTEQGDSAMYLCASSPGLAGGYYNEQFFGPGTRLTVL.

The chain combines TRBV7-9 with TRBJ2-1, with TRBD2 matching over 9 bases. There are 15 residues in the CDR3. Germline V lookup: CDR1 SEHNR, CDR2 FQNEAQ (reference sequence). The trim removed 4 bases at V and 7 bases at J, leaving 8 bases unmatched. The CDR3 is CASSSEREATNEQFF. The CDR3 DNA follows: TGTGCCAGCAGCTCTGAGCGGGAGGCCACGAATGAGCAGTTCTTC.

The CDR3 DNA reads TGTGCCAGCAGTGAACAAGGGGATGGCTACACCTTC. It is translated as CASSEQGDGYTF. The V gene is TRBV6-1, the J gene TRBJ1-2; TRBD1 might be the D (5 bases). Trimming took off 2 bases at V and 6 bases at J, with 7 bases between the two ends. Germline V lookup: CDR1 MNHNS, CDR2 SASEGT. The CDR3 spans 12 residues.

The CDR3 protein is CASSQEQGGNYGYTF. The CDR3 nucleotides are TGCGCCAGCAGCCAAGAACAGGGTGGAAACTATGGCTACACCTTC. The chain couples TRBV4-3 to TRBJ1-2, with D tentatively TRBD1 (6 bases). V lost 0 bases and J lost 2, with 10 bases in between. The germline V gene has CDR1 LGHNA and CDR2 YSLEER. The CDR3 has 15 residues.

Written as DNA, the CDR3 is TGCAGCGCCCTCGGGGGGGTCGGGGAGACCCAGTACTTC. Residues: CSALGGVGETQYF. The rearrangement joins TRBV29-1 to TRBJ2-5, with 8 bases identical to TRBD2. CDR3 length equals 13 residues. Germline V gives CDR1 SQVTM, CDR2 ANQGSEA. The J segment lost 5 bases and the V segment lost 7 bases, leaving 9 bases of the junction unmatched.

CDR3 region: CASSQWTGADEKLFF. CDR3 nucleotides: TGTGCCAGCAGTCAATGGACAGGGGCGGATGAAAAACTGTTTTTT. V is TRBV28 and J is TRBJ1-4, with 9 bases aligning to TRBD1. Germline lookup yields CDR1 MDHEN and CDR2 SYDVKM. J gave up 6 bases and V 5 bases, and 7 bases lay outside the gene matches. The CDR3 is made up of 15 amino acids.

In its sample, this clone was seen once. This CDR3 reads CASSVGTGNTGELFF. The CDR3 nucleotides are TGTGCCAGCAGTGTAGGGACAGGGAACACCGGGGAGCTGTTTTTT. The V call is TRBV6-1, the J call TRBJ2-2, with 8 bases that match TRBD1. Trimming at V came to 4 bases and at J to 1 base, leaving 2 bases not matched to a gene. The germline CDR1 and CDR2 sequences are MNHNS and SASEGT. The CDR3 contains 15 residues.

The chain is built from TRBV18 and TRBJ1-4; TRBD1 might be the D (5 bases). V was pared by 3 bases and J by 0 bases, with 5 bases between. The germline V gene encodes CDR1 KGHSH and CDR2 LQKENI. The CDR3 has 14 amino acids. In DNA form, the CDR3 reads TGTGCCAGCTCACCGACAGCAACTAATGAAAAACTGTTTTTT. Translation gives CASSPTATNEKLFF.

In DNA form, the CDR3 reads TGCGCCAGCAGTCAACCTCAAGGGACACTATCCTACGAGCAGTACTTC. Protein product: CASSQPQGTLSYEQYF. V gene TRBV23-1 combines with J gene TRBJ2-7; D is possibly TRBD1 (6 bases). TRBV23-1 is assigned to the ORF class and has an uncertain function. Trimming removed 2 bases from V and 1 base from J, with 15 bases in between. The CDR3 extends over 16 amino acids.

This chain joins TRBV19 and TRBJ1-4; TRBD1 is a possible D gene (5 bases). The CDR3 loop spans 14 amino acids. Trimming shortened V by 5 bases and J by 7 bases, and 14 bases separated the two germline ends. Germline V lookup: CDR1 LNHDA, CDR2 SQIVND (reference sequence). The CDR3 DNA is TGTGCCAGTAGTCCATCTGGGGCGGTTGAAAAACTGTTTTTT. It encodes CASSPSGAVEKLFF.

CDR3 sequence (DNA): TGTGCCAGCTCACCACGGGACAGGCCCTACGAGCAGTACGTC. Amino acid sequence: CASSPRDRPYEQYV. The chain recombines TRBV18 with TRBJ2-7, with 8 bases fitting TRBD1. Germline loops: CDR1 KGHSH, CDR2 LQKENI. Losses at the gene ends were 1 base for V and 2 bases for J; bases not matched to a gene: 1. The CDR3 consists of 14 residues.

In this sample, this clone turned up once. The chain links TRBV2 to TRBJ2-7, with D hard to call. The CDR3 loop spans 13 amino acids. V lost 0 bases and J lost 2, with 5 bases in between. Germline lookup yields CDR1 SNHLY and CDR2 FYNNEI. The chain's CDR3 is CASSEALPYEQYF. The CDR3 region has the DNA TGTGCCAGCAGTGAAGCGCTCCCCTACGAGCAGTACTTC. The whole variable domain, remainder taken from reference TRBV2 and TRBJ2-7, is EPEVTQTPSHQVTQMGQEVILRCVPISNHLYFYWYRQILGQKVEFLVSFYNNEISEKSEIFDDQFSVERPDGSNFTLKIRSTKLEDSAMYFCASSEALPYEQYFGPGTRLTVT.

This rearrangement joins TRBV9 to TRBJ1-6; possible D gene TRBD1, 5 bases. Trimming removed 0 bases from V and 4 bases from J, with 11 bases in between. This CDR3 region has 16 residues. Germline V gene sequence: CDR1 SGDLS, CDR2 YYNGEE. CDR3 nucleotide sequence: TGTGCCAGCAGCGTAGCTCGGGACCATTATAATTCACCCCTCCACTTT. As protein: CASSVARDHYNSPLHF.

The V gene is TRBV6-1, the J gene TRBJ1-1; D unresolved. The CDR3 totals 11 residues. V was cut by 7 bases and J by 1 base, with 4 bases left in between. Looked up from germline, CDR1 is MNHNS and CDR2 is SASEGT. CDR3 in amino acids: CASIQNTEAFF. The CDR3 DNA is TGTGCCAGCATTCAGAACACTGAAGCTTTCTTT.

The chain joins TRBV6-6 to TRBJ2-5; unclear D gene. Germline V lookup: CDR1 MNHNY, CDR2 SVGAGI (reference sequence). V was trimmed by 11 bases and J by 2 bases, leaving 12 bases between them. The CDR3 is 12 amino acids. CDR3 in amino acids: CAQFKHQETQYF. Written as DNA, the CDR3 is TGTGCCCAGTTTAAACATCAAGAGACCCAGTACTTC.